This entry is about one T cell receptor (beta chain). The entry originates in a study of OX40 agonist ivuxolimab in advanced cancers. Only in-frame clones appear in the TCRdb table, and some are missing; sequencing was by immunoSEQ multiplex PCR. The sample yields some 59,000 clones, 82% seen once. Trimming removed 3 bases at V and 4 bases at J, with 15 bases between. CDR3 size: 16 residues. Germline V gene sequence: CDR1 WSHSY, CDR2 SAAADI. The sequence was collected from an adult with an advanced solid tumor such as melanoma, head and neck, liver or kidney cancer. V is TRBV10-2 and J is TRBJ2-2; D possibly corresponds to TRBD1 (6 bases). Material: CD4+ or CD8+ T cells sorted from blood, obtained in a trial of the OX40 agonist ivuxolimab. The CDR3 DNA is TGCGCCAGCAGTGATATAGGGGGTCGAGGCACCGGGGAGCTGTTTTTT. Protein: CASSDIGGRGTGELFF.